The 15 T cell receptor beta chains in this list originate from one sample, sequenced in a study of low-dose radiotherapy and immunotherapy resistance in tumors. First-strand cDNA used TRAV- and TRBV-specific primers, covering alpha and beta chains. TCRs underwent around 18 PCR cycles of amplification with a constant-region primer and V-primer adapter. One entry per CDR3 protein results from TCRdb running MiXCR on the reads. This table has about 60,000 distinct CDR3 sequences, 25% appearing once. Time point specified: before trial treatment. The sequences come from PBMCs, collected before treatment. The receptors originated from a male donor with prostate cancer.

This clonotype was detected ten times or more. The V and J genes are TRBV7-8 and TRBJ2-1, with 8 bases matching TRBD1. V was pared by 8 bases and J by 5 bases, with 5 bases of the junction left unmatched. Per the germline V gene, CDR1 is SGHVS and CDR2 is FQNEAQ. The CDR3 sequence is 13 residues long. The CDR3 nucleotides are TGTGCCAGCCAGGGGGCGGCAAACAATGAGCAGTTCTTC. Encoded protein: CASQGAANNEQFF.

The chain is built from TRBV6-2 or TRBV6-3 and TRBJ1-1; 8 bases are a match to TRBD1. With V trimmed by 9 bases and J by 4 bases, 7 bases remained unmatched. The V gene's germline CDR1 is MNHEY and CDR2 SVGEGT. There are 13 residues in the CDR3. CDR3 nucleotides: TGTGCCAGTCCGACAGGGGAGAGCACTGAAGCTTTCTTT. Protein product: CASPTGESTEAFF.

This clonotype has a handful of counts. The genes are TRBV12-3 or TRBV12-4 and TRBJ2-1; TRBD2 agrees at 10 bases. The CDR3 has 14 amino acids. J gave up 10 bases and V 7 bases, and 10 bases lay outside the gene matches. This CDR3 reads CASTSSGGAREQFF. The CDR3 DNA sequence: TGTGCCAGCACCTCAAGCGGGGGGGCTCGAGAGCAGTTCTTC.

Many counts were recorded for this clonotype. The rearrangement joins TRBV6-2 or TRBV6-3 to TRBJ2-5; 14 nucleotides match TRBD2. The CDR3 consists of 17 residues. The V gene end was trimmed by 6 bases and the J gene end by 6 bases; junction bases not matched to a gene: 12. Germline CDR1 MNHEY, CDR2 SVGEGT. This CDR3 reads CASRSTGTSGSRQTQYF. The CDR3, as DNA: TGTGCCAGCAGATCCACCGGGACTAGCGGGAGTCGTCAGACCCAGTACTTC.

There are many counts of this clonotype. The V gene is TRBV9, the J gene TRBJ2-1; no firm D call. The CDR3 extends over 12 amino acids. V lost 0 bases to trimming and J lost 8 bases, with 6 bases between them. Germline V gene data show CDR1 as SGDLS and CDR2 as YYNGEE. CDR3 nucleotide sequence: TGTGCCAGCAGCGTAGGTATGGATGAGCAGTTCTTC. It codes for CASSVGMDEQFF. The whole variable domain, filled in from reference TRBV9 and TRBJ2-1, reads DSGVTQTPKHLITATGQRVTLRCSPRSGDLSVYWYQQSLDQGLQFLIQYYNGEERAKGNILERFSAQQFPDLHSELNLSSLELGDSALYFCASSVGMDEQFFGPGTRLTVL.

In its sample, this clonotype was seen many times. The genes are TRBV19 and TRBJ2-7; possibly TRBD1 for D (6 bases). Germline V gene data show CDR1 as LNHDA and CDR2 as SQIVND (reference sequence). Trimming stripped 3 bases from V and 5 bases from J, with 11 bases between. The CDR3 sequence is 13 residues long. The CDR3 reads CASSMLGADEQYF. The CDR3 DNA is TGTGCCAGTAGTATGTTGGGGGCGGACGAGCAGTACTTC.

Remarks on this clonotype: It differs at one base from a far larger clone, so likely a read error. V usage is TRBV21-1 and J usage is TRBJ2-7; the listed D gene, TRBD2, was not tested against the DNA. TRBV21-1 is described as a pseudogene. CDR3 length: 19 amino acids. This chain's CDR3 is CASSSGGTSGGHSPVEQYF. The CDR3 bases are TGTGCCAGCAGCAGCGGAGGGACTAGCGGGGGCCACTCACCGGTCGAGCAGTACTTC.

The chain employs TRBV12-3 or TRBV12-4 and TRBJ2-3, with 10 bases fitting TRBD2. The junction had 12 bases not matched to a gene; V was cut back by 6 bases and J by 0 bases. This CDR3 region has 18 residues. The CDR3 DNA reads as TGTGCCAGCAGCTTTGATGAGGTAGCGGGGGGCAGCACAGATACGCAGTATTTT. Translated, it gives CASSFDEVAGGSTDTQYF.

The gene calls are TRBV7-8 and TRBJ2-2, with 7 bases identical to TRBD2. Germline V gives CDR1 SGHVS, CDR2 FQNEAQ. The junction had 4 bases not matched to a gene; V was cut back by 2 bases and J by 4 bases. The CDR3 length is 15 residues. Here the CDR3 reads CASSLLLAGTGELFF. The CDR3, as DNA: TGTGCCAGCAGCTTACTCTTAGCGGGCACCGGGGAGCTGTTTTTT.

This clonotype was seen a handful of times. J is TRBJ2-1 and V is TRBV6-2 or TRBV6-3; 11 bases align to TRBD2. CDR1 is MNHEY, CDR2 SVGEGT, per germline. The CDR3 spans 14 residues. J lost 9 bases, V lost 7 bases, and 8 bases had no gene match. CDR3 in amino acids: CASTLAGGLGEQFF. The DNA for the CDR3 is TGTGCCAGCACCCTAGCGGGGGGCTTAGGTGAGCAGTTCTTC.

This clonotype has at least ten counts. The rearrangement links TRBV20-1 to TRBJ1-5; TRBD1 aligns across 7 bases. This CDR3 contains 15 residues. Trimming took 2 bases from V and 3 from J; bases not matched to a gene: 7. Germline V gene data show CDR1 as DFQATT and CDR2 as SNEGSKA (reference sequence). The CDR3 nucleotides read TGCAGTGCTAGAAAGGGGGCCGGTAACAATCAGCCCCAGCATTTT. This sequence encodes CSARKGAGNNQPQHF.

The sample holds many counts of this clonotype. Here the CDR3 DNA reads TGTGCCAGCAGAAGACGGGGGAACACTGAAGCTTTCTTT. Translating it yields CASRRRGNTEAFF. V gene TRBV6-2 or TRBV6-3 combines with J gene TRBJ1-1, with D hard to call. Germline V CDR1 and CDR2: MNHEY, SVGEGT. V lost 6 bases, J lost 1 base, and 9 bases lay in between. The CDR3 runs to 13 residues.

The chain links TRBV11-2 to TRBJ2-6, with D possibly being TRBD2 (6 bases). Trimming took 2 bases from V and 2 from J, leaving 16 bases between them. There are 18 residues in the CDR3. CDR1 SGHAT and CDR2 FQNNGV come from the germline V gene. CDR3 in amino acids: CASSLKGASGAGANVLTF. For the CDR3, the DNA is TGTGCCAGCAGCTTAAAAGGAGCTTCGGGGGCTGGGGCCAACGTCCTGACTTTC.

This clonotype appeared many times. The rearrangement joins TRBV3-1 to TRBJ2-3, with 7 nucleotides matching TRBD2. The CDR3 runs 20 residues. With 2 bases clipped from V and 2 bases from J, the junction kept 19 bases outside the gene matches. CDR1 is LGHDT, CDR2 YNNKEL, per germline (reference sequence). CDR3 in DNA: TGTGCCAGCAGCCAAAGAACCCCCCTTAAAGCGGGATTAACCACAGATACGCAGTATTTT. Residues: CASSQRTPLKAGLTTDTQYF.

This clonotype was counted many times. V usage is TRBV5-5 and J usage is TRBJ2-3; weak D call: TRBD2 (6 bases). Per germline, CDR1 SGHKS and CDR2 YYEKEE (reference sequence). Trimming took 0 bases from V and 3 from J, leaving 8 bases between them. This CDR3 comprises 14 residues. The CDR3 loop is CASSLAGRTDTQYF. CDR3 bases: TGTGCCAGCAGCTTGGCCGGGAGAACAGATACGCAGTATTTT.